The 6 T cell receptor beta chains given below trace back to one sample, sequenced in a study of early T cells in non-severe SARS-CoV-2 infection. TCRdb re-called the 5' RACE reads with MiXCR, one entry per CDR3 protein. The sample has under 85,000 distinct CDR3 sequences; about 13% are singletons. Sequencing was carried out using whole blood. These receptors were obtained from an adult who was a healthcare worker with PCR-confirmed SARS-CoV-2 infection or an uninfected control (not recorded which).

The V call is TRBV4-3, the J call TRBJ2-1; the D is unclear. V lost 1 base to trimming and J lost 2 bases, with 9 bases between them. CDR1 LGHNA and CDR2 YSLEER come from the germline V gene. The CDR3 contains 15 residues. The CDR3 DNA is TGCGCCAGCAGCCAAGCCCTAGGCCCCTACAATGAGCAGTTCTTC. Protein product: CASSQALGPYNEQFF.

This clonotype was counted at least ten times. The chain recombines TRBV18 with TRBJ1-1, with TRBD1 identical over 9 bases. This CDR3 has 17 residues. After removal of 4 bases from V and 1 base from J, the junction contained 10 bases not matched to a gene. From germline, CDR1 is KGHSH and CDR2 LQKENI. CDR3 in DNA: TGTGCCAGCTCACTAACGGGACAGGGATTGGGGAACACTGAAGCTTTCTTT. Translating gives CASSLTGQGLGNTEAFF.

Notes on this clonotype: This may come from a read error, since a much larger clone is one base off. The J gene is TRBJ2-7, the V gene TRBV30, with D perhaps matching TRBD1 (6 bases). CDR1 and CDR2 (germline): GTSNPN, SVGIG (reference sequence). The CDR3 contains 13 residues. Trimming stripped 7 bases from V and 3 bases from J, with 16 bases between. The CDR3, as DNA: TGTGCCTCCACCCCCTGGGGGCTCTACGAGCAGTACTTC. Protein sequence: CASTPWGLYEQYF.

The rearrangement links TRBV20-1 to TRBJ1-3, with 10 bases lining up with TRBD1. The junction had 5 bases not matched to a gene; V was cut back by 0 bases and J by 3 bases. CDR1 and CDR2 from the germline V gene are DFQATT and SNEGSKA (reference sequence). The CDR3 runs 16 residues. CDR3 in DNA: TGCAGTGCTAGAGATGGGACAGGGGCCTTTGGAAACACCATATATTTT. Its protein product is CSARDGTGAFGNTIYF.

This clonotype has just a few counts. The chain has TRBV7-3 and TRBJ2-2; D is uncertain. Trimming removed 4 bases from V and 0 bases from J, with 9 bases in between. CDR1 SGHTA and CDR2 FQGTGA come from the germline V gene. This CDR3 is 15 amino acids long. The DNA of the CDR3 is TGTGCCAGCAGCTCTCGACGGACGAACACCGGGGAGCTGTTTTTT. Protein: CASSSRRTNTGELFF.

This chain uses TRBV11-2 with TRBJ1-1; D remains ambiguous. The germline gives CDR1 SGHAT, CDR2 FQNNGV. The length of the CDR3 is 11 residues. Trimming took off 0 bases at V and 11 bases at J, with 7 bases between the two ends. CDR3: CASSLEAGAFF. DNA of the CDR3: TGTGCCAGCAGCTTAGAGGCTGGGGCTTTCTTT.